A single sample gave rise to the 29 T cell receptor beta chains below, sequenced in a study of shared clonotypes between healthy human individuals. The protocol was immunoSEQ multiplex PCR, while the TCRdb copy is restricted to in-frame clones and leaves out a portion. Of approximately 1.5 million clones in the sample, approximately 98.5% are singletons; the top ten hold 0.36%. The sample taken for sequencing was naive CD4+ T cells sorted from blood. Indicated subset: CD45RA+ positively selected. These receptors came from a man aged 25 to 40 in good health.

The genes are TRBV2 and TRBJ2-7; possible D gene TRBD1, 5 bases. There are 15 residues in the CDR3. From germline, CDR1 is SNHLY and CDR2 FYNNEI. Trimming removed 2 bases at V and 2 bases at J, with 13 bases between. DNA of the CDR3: TGTGCCAGCAGTGAAACTTGGACACGAACCTACGAGCAGTACTTC. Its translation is CASSETWTRTYEQYF.

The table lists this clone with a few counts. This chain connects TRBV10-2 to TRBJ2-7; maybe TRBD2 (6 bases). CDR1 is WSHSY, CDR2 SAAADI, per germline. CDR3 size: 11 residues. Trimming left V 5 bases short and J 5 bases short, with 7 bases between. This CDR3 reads CASSQRDEQYF. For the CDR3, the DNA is TGCGCCAGCAGTCAGCGGGACGAGCAGTACTTC.

CDR3 in amino acids: CASSLAGPTLGYEQYF. The CDR3 DNA sequence: TGTGCCAGCAGCTTGGCCGGGCCCACCCTAGGCTACGAGCAGTACTTC. The chain joins TRBV5-5 to TRBJ2-7; D ambiguous. V shed 0 bases and J shed 3 bases, with 16 bases lying between them. Per the germline V gene, CDR1 is SGHKS and CDR2 is YYEKEE (reference sequence). This CDR3 is built from 16 residues.

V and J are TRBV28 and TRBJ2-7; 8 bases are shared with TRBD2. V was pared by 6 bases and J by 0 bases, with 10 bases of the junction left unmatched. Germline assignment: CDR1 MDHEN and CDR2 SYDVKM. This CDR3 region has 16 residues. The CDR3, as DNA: TGTGCCAGCAGATTGCCGGGACTAGGCGCCTCCTACGAGCAGTACTTC. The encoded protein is CASRLPGLGASYEQYF. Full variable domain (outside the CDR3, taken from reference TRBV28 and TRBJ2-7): DVKVTQSSRYLVKRTGEKVFLECVQDMDHENMFWYRQDPGLGLRLIYFSYDVKMKEKGDIPEGYSVSREKKERFSLILESASTNQTSMYLCASRLPGLGASYEQYFGPGTRLTVT.

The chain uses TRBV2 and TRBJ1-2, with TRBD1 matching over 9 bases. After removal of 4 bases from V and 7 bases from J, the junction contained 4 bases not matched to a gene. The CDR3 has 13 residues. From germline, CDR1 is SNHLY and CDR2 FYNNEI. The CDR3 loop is CASSAGTGSGYTF. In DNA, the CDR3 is TGTGCCAGCAGTGCCGGGACAGGGTCTGGCTACACCTTC.

CDR3 sequence: CASRGLAGGNEQFF. The CDR3 DNA sequence: TGTGCCAGCAGGGGACTAGCGGGAGGCAATGAGCAGTTCTTC. The rearrangement links TRBV6-5 to TRBJ2-1; TRBD2 matches 15 bases. The CDR3 extends over 14 amino acids. Germline assignment: CDR1 MNHEY and CDR2 SVGAGI. The V and J ends lost 6 bases and 6 bases, in that order; junction bases with no gene match: 0.

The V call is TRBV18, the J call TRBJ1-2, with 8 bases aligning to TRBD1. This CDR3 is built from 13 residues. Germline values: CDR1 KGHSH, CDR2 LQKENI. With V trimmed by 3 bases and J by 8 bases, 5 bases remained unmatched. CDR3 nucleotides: TGTGCCAGCTCACCTAAGGACAGGGTGGGCTACACCTTC. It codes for CASSPKDRVGYTF.

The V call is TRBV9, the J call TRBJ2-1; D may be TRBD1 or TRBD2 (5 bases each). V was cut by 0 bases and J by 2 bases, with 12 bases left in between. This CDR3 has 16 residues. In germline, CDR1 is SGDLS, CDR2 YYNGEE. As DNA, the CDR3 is TGTGCCAGCAGCGTAGGACAGAGCGGACCCTACAATGAGCAGTTCTTC. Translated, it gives CASSVGQSGPYNEQFF.

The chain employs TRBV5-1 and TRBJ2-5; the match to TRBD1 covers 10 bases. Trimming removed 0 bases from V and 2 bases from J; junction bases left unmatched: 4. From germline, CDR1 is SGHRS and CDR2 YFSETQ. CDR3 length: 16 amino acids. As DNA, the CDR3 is TGCGCCAGCAGCTTGGGGGGACAGGGGATACAAGAGACCCAGTACTTC. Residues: CASSLGGQGIQETQYF.

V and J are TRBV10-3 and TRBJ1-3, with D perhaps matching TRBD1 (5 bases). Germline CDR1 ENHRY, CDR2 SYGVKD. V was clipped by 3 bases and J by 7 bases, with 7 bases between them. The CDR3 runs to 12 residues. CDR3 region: CAISDGGNTIYF. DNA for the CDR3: TGTGCCATCAGTGATGGGGGGAACACCATATATTTT.

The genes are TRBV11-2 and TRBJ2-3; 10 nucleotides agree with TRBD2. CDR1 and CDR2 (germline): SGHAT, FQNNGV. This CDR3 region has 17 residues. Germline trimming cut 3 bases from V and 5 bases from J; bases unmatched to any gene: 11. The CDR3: CASSFISLAGVQDTQYF. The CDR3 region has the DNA TGTGCCAGCAGCTTTATATCCCTAGCGGGAGTGCAAGATACGCAGTATTTT.

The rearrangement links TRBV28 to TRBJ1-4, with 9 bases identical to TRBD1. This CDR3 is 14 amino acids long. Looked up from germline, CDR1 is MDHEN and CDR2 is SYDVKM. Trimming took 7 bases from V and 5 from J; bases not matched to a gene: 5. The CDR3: CASNRQGENEKLFF. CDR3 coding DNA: TGTGCCAGCAATAGACAGGGGGAAAATGAAAAACTGTTTTTT. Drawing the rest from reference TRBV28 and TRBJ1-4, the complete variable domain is DVKVTQSSRYLVKRTGEKVFLECVQDMDHENMFWYRQDPGLGLRLIYFSYDVKMKEKGDIPEGYSVSREKKERFSLILESASTNQTSMYLCASNRQGENEKLFFGSGTQLSVL.

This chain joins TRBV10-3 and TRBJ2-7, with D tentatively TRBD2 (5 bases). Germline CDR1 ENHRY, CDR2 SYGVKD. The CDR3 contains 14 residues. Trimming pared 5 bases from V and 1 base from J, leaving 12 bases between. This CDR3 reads CAISSGRGSYEQYF. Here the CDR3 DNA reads TGTGCCATCAGTAGCGGAAGAGGGTCCTACGAGCAGTACTTC.

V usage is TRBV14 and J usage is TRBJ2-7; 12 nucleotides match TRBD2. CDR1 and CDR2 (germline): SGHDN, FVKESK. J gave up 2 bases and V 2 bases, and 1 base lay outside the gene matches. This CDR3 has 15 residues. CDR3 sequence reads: CASSQLAGGTYEQYF. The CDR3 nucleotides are TGTGCCAGCAGCCAACTAGCGGGAGGGACCTACGAGCAGTACTTC. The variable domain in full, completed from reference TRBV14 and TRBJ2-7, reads EAGVTQFPSHSVIEKGQTVTLRCDPISGHDNLYWYRRVMGKEIKFLLHFVKESKQDESGMPNNRFLAERTGGTYSTLKVQPAELEDSGVYFCASSQLAGGTYEQYFGPGTRLTVT.

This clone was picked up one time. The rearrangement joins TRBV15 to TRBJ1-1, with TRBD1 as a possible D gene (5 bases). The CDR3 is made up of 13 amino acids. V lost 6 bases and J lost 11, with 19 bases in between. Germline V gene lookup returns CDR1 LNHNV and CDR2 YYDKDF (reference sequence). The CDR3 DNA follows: TGTGCCACCAGTAAAACGGGGGGTTCTGGGGCTTTCTTT. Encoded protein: CATSKTGGSGAFF.

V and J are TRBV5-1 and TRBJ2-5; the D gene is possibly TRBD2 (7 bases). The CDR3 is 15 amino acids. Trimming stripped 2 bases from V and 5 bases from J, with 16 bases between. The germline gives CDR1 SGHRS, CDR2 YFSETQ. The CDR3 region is CASSFLPAGAETQYF. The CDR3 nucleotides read TGCGCCAGCAGCTTTCTCCCTGCGGGGGCCGAGACCCAGTACTTC.

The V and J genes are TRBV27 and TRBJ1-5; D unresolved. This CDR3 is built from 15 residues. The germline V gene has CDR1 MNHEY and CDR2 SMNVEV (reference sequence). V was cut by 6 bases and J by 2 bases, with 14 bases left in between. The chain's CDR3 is CASSTWAGGNQPQHF. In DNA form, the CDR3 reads TGTGCCAGCAGCACCTGGGCGGGTGGCAATCAGCCCCAGCATTTT.

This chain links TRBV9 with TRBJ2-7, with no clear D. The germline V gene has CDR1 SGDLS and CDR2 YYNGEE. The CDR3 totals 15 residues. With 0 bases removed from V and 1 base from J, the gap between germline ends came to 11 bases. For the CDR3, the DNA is TGTGCCAGCAGCGTAGGACCTACCGATTCCTACGAGCAGTACTTC. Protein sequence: CASSVGPTDSYEQYF.

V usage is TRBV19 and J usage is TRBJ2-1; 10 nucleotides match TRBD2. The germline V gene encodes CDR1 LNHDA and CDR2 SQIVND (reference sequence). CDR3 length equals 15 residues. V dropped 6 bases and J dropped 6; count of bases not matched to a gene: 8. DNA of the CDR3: TGTGCCAGTAGAGCGCTAGCGGGAGCCTTCAATGAGCAGTTCTTC. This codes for CASRALAGAFNEQFF.

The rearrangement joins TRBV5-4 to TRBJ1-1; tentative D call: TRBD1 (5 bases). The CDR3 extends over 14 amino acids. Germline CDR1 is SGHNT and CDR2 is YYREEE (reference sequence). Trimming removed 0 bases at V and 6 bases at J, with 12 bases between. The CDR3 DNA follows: TGTGCCAGCAGCTTGGAACCAGGGAAGTCTGAAGCTTTCTTT. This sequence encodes CASSLEPGKSEAFF.

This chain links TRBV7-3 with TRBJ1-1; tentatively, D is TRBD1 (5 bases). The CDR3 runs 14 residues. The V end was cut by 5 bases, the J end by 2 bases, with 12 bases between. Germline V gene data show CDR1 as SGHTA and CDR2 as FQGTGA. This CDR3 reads CASSTSGGNTEAFF. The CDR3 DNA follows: TGTGCCAGCAGCACCAGCGGGGGTAACACTGAAGCTTTCTTT.

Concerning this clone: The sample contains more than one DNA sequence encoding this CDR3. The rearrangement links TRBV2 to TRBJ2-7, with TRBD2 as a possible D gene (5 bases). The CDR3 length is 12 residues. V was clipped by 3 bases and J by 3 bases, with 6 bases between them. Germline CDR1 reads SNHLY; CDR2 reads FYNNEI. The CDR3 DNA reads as TGTGCCAGCAGTGATCGGGGCTACGAGCAGTACTTC. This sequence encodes CASSDRGYEQYF.

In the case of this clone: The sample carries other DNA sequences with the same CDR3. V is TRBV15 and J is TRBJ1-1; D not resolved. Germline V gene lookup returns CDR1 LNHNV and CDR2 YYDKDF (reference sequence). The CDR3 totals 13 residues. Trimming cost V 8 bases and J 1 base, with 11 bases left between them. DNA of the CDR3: TGTGCCACCTCGCGAGGGCCGAACACTGAAGCTTTCTTT. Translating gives CATSRGPNTEAFF.

CDR3 amino acids: CASSVGQRSNTQYF. The DNA of the CDR3 is TGCGCCAGCAGTGTGGGACAGCGATCAAATACGCAGTATTTT. This sequence joins TRBV10-1 and TRBJ2-3, with 7 positions matching TRBD1. The germline gives CDR1 WNHNN, CDR2 SYGVQD (reference sequence). CDR3 length: 14 amino acids. J gave up 7 bases and V 4 bases, and 8 bases lay outside the gene matches.

CDR3 sequence reads: CASSVLGGSNTGELFF. The DNA of the CDR3 is TGTGCCAGCAGTGTGTTAGGCGGATCCAACACCGGGGAGCTGTTTTTT. This chain connects TRBV6-1 to TRBJ2-2; no clear D gene. Germline V lookup: CDR1 MNHNS, CDR2 SASEGT. The CDR3 is 16 residues long. V was shortened by 4 bases and J by 2 bases, with 14 bases between the two germline ends.

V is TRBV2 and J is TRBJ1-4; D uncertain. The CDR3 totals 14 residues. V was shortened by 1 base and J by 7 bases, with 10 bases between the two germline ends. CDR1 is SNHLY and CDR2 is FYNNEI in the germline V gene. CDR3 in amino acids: CASSEGSRSEKLFF. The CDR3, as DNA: TGTGCCAGCAGTGAAGGCAGTCGGAGTGAAAAACTGTTTTTT.

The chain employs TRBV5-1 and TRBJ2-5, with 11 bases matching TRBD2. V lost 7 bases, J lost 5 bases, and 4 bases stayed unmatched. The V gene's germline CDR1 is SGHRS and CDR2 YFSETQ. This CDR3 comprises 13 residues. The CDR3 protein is CASGTSGAETQYF. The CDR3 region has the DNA TGCGCCAGCGGGACTAGCGGAGCCGAGACCCAGTACTTC.

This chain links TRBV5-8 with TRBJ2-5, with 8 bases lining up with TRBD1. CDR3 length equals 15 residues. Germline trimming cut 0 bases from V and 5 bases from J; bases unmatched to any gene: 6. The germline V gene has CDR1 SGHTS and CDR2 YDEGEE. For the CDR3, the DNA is TGTGCCAGCAGCTTGGGGACAGGGTCGGCGGAGACCCAGTACTTC. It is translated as CASSLGTGSAETQYF.

This CDR3 reads CASKIWGHDSEAFF. The CDR3 DNA follows: TGTGCCAGTAAGATTTGGGGTCACGATAGTGAAGCTTTCTTT. The chain recombines TRBV19 with TRBJ1-1, with D unresolved. CDR3 length: 14 residues. V was cut by 7 bases and J by 7 bases, with 19 bases left in between. Germline CDR1 is LNHDA and CDR2 is SQIVND (reference sequence).